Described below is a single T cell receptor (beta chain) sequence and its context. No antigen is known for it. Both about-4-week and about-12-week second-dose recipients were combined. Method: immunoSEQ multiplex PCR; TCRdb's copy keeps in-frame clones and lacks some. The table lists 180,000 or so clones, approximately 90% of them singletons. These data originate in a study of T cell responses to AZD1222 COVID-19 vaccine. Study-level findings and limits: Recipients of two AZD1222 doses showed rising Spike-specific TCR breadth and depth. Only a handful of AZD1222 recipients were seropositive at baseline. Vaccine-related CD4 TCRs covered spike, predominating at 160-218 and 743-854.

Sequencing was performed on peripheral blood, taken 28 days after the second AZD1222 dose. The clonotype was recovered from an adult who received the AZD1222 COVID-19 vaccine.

The CDR3 region is CASSYAPRQSTDTQYF. The DNA for the CDR3 is TGTGCCAGCAGCTACGCTCCGAGGCAGTCCACAGATACGCAGTATTTT. The chain combines TRBV7-2 with TRBJ2-3; D not resolved. Germline values: CDR1 SGHTA, CDR2 FQGNSA. CDR3 length: 16 residues. Deletions cut 4 bases from V and 2 bases from J, with 16 bases between.